Here is one TCR beta chain with its context. Its target is unknown. The data were obtained in a study of radiotherapy plus CTLA-4 blockade in lung cancer. Across the study: Objective responses were seen in about a sixth of patients, disease control in more than 30%.

V was shortened by 7 bases and J by 1 base, with 11 bases between the two germline ends. The CDR3 is 14 amino acids. CDR1 is MNHEY, CDR2 SMNVEV, per germline (reference sequence). The data were produced by immunoSEQ multiplex PCR, yet TCRdb's version contains in-frame clones alone and is incomplete. Of fewer than 40,000 clones in the sample, 70% to 75% are singletons; the top ten hold roughly 8.7%. Study-wide results and limits: Best predicting response, reportedly, were early blood T cell clone dynamics, with interferon-beta. Subsequent to radiotherapy plus ipilimumab, tumor-derived TCR clones underwent expansion in blood.

The receptor was isolated from a human donor with non-small cell lung cancer who had stable disease on radiotherapy plus ipilimumab. This sequence joins TRBV27 and TRBJ1-5; possible D gene TRBD1, 6 bases. Sequences were derived from peripheral blood, sampled from a patient treated with radiotherapy plus ipilimumab. The CDR3 here is CASIQGQSNQPQHF. The DNA of the CDR3 is TGTGCCAGCATACAGGGTCAAAGCAATCAGCCCCAGCATTTT.